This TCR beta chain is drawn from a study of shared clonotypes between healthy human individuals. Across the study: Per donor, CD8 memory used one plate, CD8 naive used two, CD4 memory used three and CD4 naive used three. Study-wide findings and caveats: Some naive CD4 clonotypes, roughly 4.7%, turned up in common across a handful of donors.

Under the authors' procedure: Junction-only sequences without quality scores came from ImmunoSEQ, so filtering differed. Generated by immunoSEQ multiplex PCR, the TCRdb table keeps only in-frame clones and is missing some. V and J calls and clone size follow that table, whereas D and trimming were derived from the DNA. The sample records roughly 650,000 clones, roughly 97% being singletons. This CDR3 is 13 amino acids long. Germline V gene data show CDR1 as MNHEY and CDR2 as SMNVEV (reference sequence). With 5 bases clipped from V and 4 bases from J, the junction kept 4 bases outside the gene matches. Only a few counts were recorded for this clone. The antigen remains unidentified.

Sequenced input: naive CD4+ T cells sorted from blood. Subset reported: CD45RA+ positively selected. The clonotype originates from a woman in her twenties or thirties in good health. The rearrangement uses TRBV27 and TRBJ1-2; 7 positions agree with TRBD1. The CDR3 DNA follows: TGTGCCAGCAGTAGGGACAGCCGCTATGGCTACACCTTC. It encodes CASSRDSRYGYTF.